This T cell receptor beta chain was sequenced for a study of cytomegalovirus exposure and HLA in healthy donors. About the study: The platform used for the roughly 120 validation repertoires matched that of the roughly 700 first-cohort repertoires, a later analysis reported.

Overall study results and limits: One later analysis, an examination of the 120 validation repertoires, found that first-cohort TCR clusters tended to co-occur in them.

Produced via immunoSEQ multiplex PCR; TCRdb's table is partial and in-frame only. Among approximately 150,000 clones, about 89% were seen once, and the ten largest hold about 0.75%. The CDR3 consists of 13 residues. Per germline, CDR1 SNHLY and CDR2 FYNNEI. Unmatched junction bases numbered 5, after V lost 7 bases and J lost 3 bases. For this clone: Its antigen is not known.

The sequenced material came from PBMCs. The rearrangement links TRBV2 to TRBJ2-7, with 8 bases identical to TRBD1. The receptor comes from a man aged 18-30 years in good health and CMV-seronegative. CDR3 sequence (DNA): TGTGCCAGCAACGGACAGGGAATCTACGAGCAGTACGTC. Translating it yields CASNGQGIYEQYV.